These 27 T cell receptor beta chains share one sample of origin, sequenced in a study of T cell repertoires in cytomegalovirus infection. TCRdb re-called the reads through MiXCR, storing one row per CDR3 protein. Among 900,000 to 950,000 distinct CDR3 sequences listed, approximately 31% were seen once. These TCRs' antigens remain unknown. The sequenced sample was cultured CD8+ T cells from PBMCs, obtained from culture after CMV antigen stimulation. The source of these receptors is a human donor in good health (CMV status not recorded). Some clones in this sample may be carry-over from other donors' samples.

This chain links TRBV27 with TRBJ2-5, with a weak D call TRBD1 (5 bases). V lost 5 bases and J lost 12, with 19 bases in between. Germline V gene data show CDR1 as MNHEY and CDR2 as SMNVEV (reference sequence). This CDR3 is built from 13 residues. The CDR3 spells CASSPVLTAPEYF. DNA of the CDR3: TGTGCCAGCAGTCCCGTCTTGACAGCCCCGGAGTACTTC.

The rearrangement links TRBV7-9 to TRBJ2-7; 9 bases are shared with TRBD1. V lost 5 bases to trimming and J lost 2 bases; unmatched junction nucleotides: 10. Germline V gives CDR1 SEHNR, CDR2 FQNEAQ (reference sequence). This CDR3 region has 16 residues. CDR3 sequence (DNA): TGTGCCAGCAGCATTAGTAGGGGGGACAGGGCCTACGAGCAGTACTTC. Its protein is CASSISRGDRAYEQYF.

The chain carries TRBV10-3 and TRBJ1-2, with a tentative D call TRBD1 (6 bases). This CDR3 is built from 13 residues. V was cut by 2 bases and J by 7 bases, with 11 bases left in between. In germline, CDR1 is ENHRY, CDR2 SYGVKD. This chain's CDR3 is CAISESQGIGYTF. CDR3 DNA sequence: TGTGCCATCAGTGAGAGCCAGGGGATTGGCTACACCTTC.

The V gene is TRBV19, the J gene TRBJ2-1; 7 bases agree with TRBD1. The CDR3 extends over 16 amino acids. From germline, CDR1 is LNHDA and CDR2 SQIVND (reference sequence). V lost 1 base to trimming and J lost 8 bases; unmatched junction nucleotides: 11. This CDR3 is CASSIGGDRAVYEQFF. Here the CDR3 DNA reads TGTGCCAGTAGTATAGGTGGAGACAGGGCGGTCTATGAGCAGTTCTTC.

This chain connects TRBV6-2 or TRBV6-3 to TRBJ2-1; D may be TRBD2 (5 bases). Germline CDR1 MNHEY, CDR2 SVGEGT. The CDR3 covers 13 residues. The V end was cut by 7 bases, the J end by 2 bases, with 9 bases between. CDR3 sequence: CASKTTAYNEQFF. In nucleotides, the CDR3 is TGTGCCAGCAAGACTACTGCCTACAATGAGCAGTTCTTC.

The genes are TRBV3-1 and TRBJ2-1, with unresolved D. With 0 bases removed from V and 8 bases from J, the gap between germline ends came to 14 bases. Germline V CDR1 and CDR2: LGHDT, YNNKEL (reference sequence). The CDR3 consists of 15 residues. CDR3 loop: CASSQEGSSVDEQFF. The CDR3 region has the DNA TGTGCCAGCAGCCAAGAGGGATCTTCCGTCGATGAGCAGTTCTTC.

The gene calls are TRBV10-2 and TRBJ2-7; TRBD2 aligns across 7 bases. CDR3 length: 13 amino acids. Looked up from germline, CDR1 is WSHSY and CDR2 is SAAADI. The V segment lost 2 bases and the J segment 3 bases; nucleotides outside the gene matches: 1. Written as DNA, the CDR3 is TGCGCCAGCAGTGAGCGGGGGGTCTACGAGCAGTACGTC. Encoded protein: CASSERGVYEQYV.

This sequence joins TRBV2 and TRBJ2-1; 7 nucleotides agree with TRBD1. Germline trimming cut 10 bases from V and 6 bases from J; bases unmatched to any gene: 3. CDR3 length: 11 amino acids. Per germline, CDR1 SNHLY and CDR2 FYNNEI. The DNA of the CDR3 is TGTGCCATACAGGGGCTCAATGAGCAGTTCTTC. It specifies CAIQGLNEQFF.

This clonotype was counted only a few times. V and J are TRBV6-6 and TRBJ1-2, with unresolved D. Germline V gene sequence: CDR1 MNHNY, CDR2 SVGAGI (reference sequence). CDR3 size: 14 residues. V lost 4 bases to trimming and J lost 7 bases, with 16 bases between them. This CDR3 is CASSFSGSGLGYTF. The CDR3 region has the DNA TGTGCCAGCAGTTTTTCGGGGTCTGGTCTTGGCTACACCTTC.

The chain carries TRBV7-2 and TRBJ1-2, with 9 bases fitting TRBD1. The germline CDR1 and CDR2 sequences are SGHTA and FQGNSA. This CDR3 region has 15 residues. Trimming cost V 5 bases and J 3 bases; bases outside gene matches: 7. Here the CDR3 DNA reads TGTGCCAGCAGCGCGACAGGGGGAATGGACTATGGCTACACCTTC. It is translated as CASSATGGMDYGYTF.

The chain recombines TRBV12-3 or TRBV12-4 with TRBJ1-6; 12 bases fit TRBD1. The CDR3 consists of 17 residues. V lost 4 bases to trimming and J lost 6 bases; unmatched junction nucleotides: 7. CDR3 nucleotide sequence: TGTGCCAGCAGTTCACCCGGGACAGGGGGCTCTAATTCACCCCTCCACTTT. Translating gives CASSSPGTGGSNSPLHF.

This clonotype appeared many times. The rearrangement uses TRBV7-8 and TRBJ2-3, with TRBD1 matching 7 bases. V lost 3 bases, J lost 1 base, and 7 bases stayed unmatched. This CDR3 is built from 16 residues. The germline CDR1 and CDR2 sequences are SGHVS and FQNEAQ. The CDR3 reads CASSFLGQERTDTQYF. The CDR3 DNA reads as TGTGCCAGCAGCTTCCTCGGACAGGAGCGCACAGATACGCAGTATTTT.

This rearrangement joins TRBV25-1 to TRBJ1-2; 7 positions match TRBD1. CDR1 is MGHDK, CDR2 SYGVNS, per germline. V lost 4 bases and J lost 4; bases outside the gene matches: 0. The CDR3 has 12 amino acids. The CDR3 here is CASSGQGYGYTF. The CDR3 bases are TGTGCCAGCAGTGGACAGGGCTATGGCTACACCTTC.

This clonotype was seen ten or more times. The rearrangement joins TRBV7-2 to TRBJ2-1; TRBD1 agrees at 7 bases. The CDR3 length is 15 residues. J lost 10 bases, V lost 5 bases, and 14 bases had no gene match. Germline V lookup: CDR1 SGHTA, CDR2 FQGNSA. CDR3 bases: TGTGCCAGCAGCCTCCGGGACAGCCTCGGCTGGGAGCAGTTCTTC. Its translation is CASSLRDSLGWEQFF.

This clonotype came up many times. The chain combines TRBV7-2 with TRBJ1-2, with a weak D call TRBD1 (6 bases). The CDR3 is made up of 14 amino acids. V was shortened by 6 bases and J by 4 bases, with 15 bases between the two germline ends. Germline CDR1 SGHTA, CDR2 FQGNSA. CDR3 residues: CASSYQGFSYGYTF. CDR3 nucleotides: TGTGCCAGCAGTTACCAGGGGTTCTCCTATGGCTACACCTTC.

This clonotype was found many times. This chain joins TRBV7-6 and TRBJ1-1; 7 nucleotides agree with TRBD1. CDR1 and CDR2 (germline): SGHVS, FNYEAQ. The CDR3 spans 15 residues. After removal of 5 bases from V and 0 bases from J, the junction contained 6 bases not matched to a gene. The CDR3 DNA reads as TGTGCCAGCAGCGCCGAGGGACAGTTGAACACTGAAGCTTTCTTT. Translation gives CASSAEGQLNTEAFF.

This chain joins TRBV10-3 and TRBJ1-1, with a weak D call TRBD1 (5 bases). There are 15 residues in the CDR3. Trimming removed 2 bases at V and 1 base at J, with 11 bases between. Looked up from germline, CDR1 is ENHRY and CDR2 is SYGVKD. The CDR3 loop reads CAISELRGRNTEAFF. The CDR3, as DNA: TGTGCCATCAGTGAGCTGAGGGGAAGGAACACTGAAGCTTTCTTT.

This clonotype was found a few times. V gene TRBV19 combines with J gene TRBJ2-1, with no clear D. Trimming shortened V by 0 bases and J by 1 base, and 7 bases separated the two germline ends. Looked up from germline, CDR1 is LNHDA and CDR2 is SQIVND (reference sequence). This CDR3 contains 15 residues. DNA of the CDR3: TGTGCCAGTAGTATAGACAGGAATTCCTACAATGAGCAGTTCTTC. As protein: CASSIDRNSYNEQFF. The full variable domain, its missing parts supplied by reference TRBV19 and TRBJ2-1, is DGGITQSPKYLFRKEGQNVTLSCEQNLNHDAMYWYRQDPGQGLRLIYYSQIVNDFQKGDIAEGYSVSREKKESFPLTVTSAQKNPTAFYLCASSIDRNSYNEQFFGPGTRLTVL.

V gene TRBV6-1 combines with J gene TRBJ2-7; 7 positions agree with TRBD1. In germline, CDR1 is MNHNS, CDR2 SASEGT. With 5 bases clipped from V and 4 bases from J, the junction kept 11 bases outside the gene matches. The CDR3 is 15 residues long. The DNA of the CDR3 is TGTGCCAGCAGTACGAAGACGAGGGGGCAGTACGAGCAGTACGTC. It is translated as CASSTKTRGQYEQYV.

This clonotype was seen ten or more times. The rearrangement uses TRBV6-1 and TRBJ1-4; no clear D. In germline, CDR1 is MNHNS, CDR2 SASEGT. V shed 3 bases and J shed 8 bases, with 16 bases lying between them. The CDR3 is 15 amino acids. The CDR3 nucleotides are TGTGCCAGCAGTGATGTTGGGCCCTTGGGGGAAAAACTGTTTTTT. Its translation is CASSDVGPLGEKLFF.

This chain links TRBV19 with TRBJ1-5, with D possibly being TRBD1 (5 bases). Germline CDR1 and CDR2: LNHDA and SQIVND (reference sequence). Trimming pared 6 bases from V and 6 bases from J, leaving 18 bases between. This CDR3 comprises 15 residues. CDR3 DNA sequence: TGTGCCAGTAGCACGACAGCGGTATATGGTCAGCCCCAGCATTTT. It translates to CASSTTAVYGQPQHF.

This clonotype was seen a handful of times. The chain couples TRBV19 to TRBJ2-1; 7 bases line up with TRBD1. CDR1 and CDR2 from the germline V gene are LNHDA and SQIVND (reference sequence). The CDR3 extends over 15 amino acids. Unmatched junction bases numbered 8, after V lost 3 bases and J lost 6 bases. CDR3 protein: CASSITQGSVNEQFF. Written as DNA, the CDR3 is TGTGCCAGTAGTATCACACAGGGGTCTGTCAATGAGCAGTTCTTC.

V gene TRBV5-1 combines with J gene TRBJ2-7, with D unresolved. This CDR3 contains 16 residues. CDR1 is SGHRS, CDR2 YFSETQ, per germline. Trimming removed 1 base at V and 0 bases at J, with 14 bases between. As DNA, the CDR3 is TGCGCCAGCAGCTTGAGAAGTCCAGGACCCTCCTACGAGCAGTACGTC. Translation gives CASSLRSPGPSYEQYV.

CDR3: CASSRQLLLSGNTIYF. The CDR3 DNA sequence: TGTGCCAGCAGTCGACAACTACTCCTCTCTGGAAACACCATATATTTT. This chain joins TRBV28 and TRBJ1-3, with D uncertain. CDR1 is MDHEN and CDR2 is SYDVKM in the germline V gene. The CDR3 spans 16 residues. Trimming removed 5 bases from V and 0 bases from J, with 14 bases in between.

V and J are TRBV6-5 and TRBJ2-1; D not certain. Germline V lookup: CDR1 MNHEY, CDR2 SVGAGI. V was clipped by 6 bases and J by 0 bases, with 15 bases between them. The CDR3 sequence is 16 residues long. The CDR3 DNA reads TGTGCCAGCAGCCTCTTTGGGTCCCTCTCCTACAATGAGCAGTTCTTC. Its translation: CASSLFGSLSYNEQFF.

This chain joins TRBV6-5 and TRBJ2-5; D is unresolved. The V and J ends lost 0 bases and 0 bases respectively, with 20 bases between them. CDR1 and CDR2 (germline): MNHEY, SVGAGI. The CDR3 contains 19 residues. CDR3 amino acids: CASSYSMSKSIYHQETQYF. Here the CDR3 DNA reads TGTGCCAGCAGTTACTCGATGTCCAAGTCAATTTACCACCAAGAGACCCAGTACTTC.

The rearrangement uses TRBV6-8 and TRBJ2-3, with unresolved D. CDR1 MNHGY and CDR2 SAAAGT come from the germline V gene. The CDR3 is 15 residues long. V shed 2 bases and J shed 1 base, with 10 bases lying between them. The CDR3 DNA reads as TGTGCCAGCAGTTACGGGCGTCGCGGCACAGATACGCAGTATTTT. Translated: CASSYGRRGTDTQYF.